This TCR beta chain is from a study of blood T cell repertoires in COVID-19. Study-wide context: COVID-19 samples collected from the United States, Italy and Spain covered acute and convalescent phases. T cells, B-cell-depleted T cells, or PBMCs supplied cDNA or gDNA.

The CDR3 is 17 residues long. Unmatched junction bases numbered 6, after V lost 4 bases and J lost 5 bases. From germline, CDR1 is LGHDT and CDR2 YNNKEL (reference sequence). Original data processing: Researchers report that nucleated cell counts were estimated from reference gene primer amplification. Sequenced by immunoSEQ multiplex PCR; TCRdb stores in-frame clones only, minus some. That table supplies the V and J calls and clone size; D and trimming were determined from the DNA. The repertoire holds about 180,000 clones, with approximately 89% as singletons. The sample was peripheral blood. This receptor was identified in a middle-aged man with active or convalescent COVID-19. The chain employs TRBV3-1 (or the pseudogene TRBV3-2) and TRBJ2-3, with 16 bases matching TRBD2. The DNA of the CDR3 is TGTGCCAGCAGCCGGGGACTAGCGGGGGGGCCGGGAGATACGCAGTATTTT. It specifies CASSRGLAGGPGDTQYF.